The clone carrying this T cell receptor beta chain has just a few counts. Antigen unknown. Losses at the gene ends were 2 bases for V and 5 bases for J; bases not matched to a gene: 7. The CDR3 spans 16 residues. Germline V gene data show CDR1 as SGHVS and CDR2 as FQNEAQ. The source of the sample is a study of CD8 T cells in ankylosing spondylitis. TCRdb reprocessed the 5' RACE reads via MiXCR and lists one record per CDR3 protein. The sample carries approximately 300,000 distinct CDR3 sequences, around 20% recorded once. Study-level points and caveats: Reported data indicate significant enrichment of disease-linked clones within matched ankylosing spondylitis synovial fluid. In reactive arthritis synovial fluid and blood, some motif variants had been reported before.

This TCR came from a female donor with ankylosing spondylitis or in good health (not recorded which). The chain combines TRBV7-8 with TRBJ2-1, with TRBD2 identical over 9 bases. The specimen sequenced was blood, either unsorted or a sorted T cell fraction (not recorded which). CDR3 sequence reads: CASSLLREGRNNEQFF. CDR3 coding DNA: TGTGCCAGCAGCTTACTGCGGGAGGGCCGTAACAATGAGCAGTTCTTC.